This T cell receptor beta chain originates from a study of T cells in localized non-small cell lung cancer. Some clones are missing from TCRdb's copy, which holds only in-frame ones; the method was immunoSEQ multiplex PCR. The sample comprises about 1,300 clones, 20% of which are singletons, and less than 7.5% rests with the top ten. The V end was cut by 4 bases, the J end by 9 bases, with 18 bases between. The CDR3 has 14 amino acids. CDR1 is GTSNPN, CDR2 SVGIG, per germline (reference sequence). This clone was seen only a few times. The chain combines TRBV30 with TRBJ1-4, with D perhaps matching TRBD1 (5 bases). This specimen was normal lung tissue next to the tumor, taken before any cancer treatment. The source is a man aged 35 to 69 with stage I lung adenocarcinoma. The CDR3 region is CAWNRGQGDKKLFF. CDR3 DNA sequence: TGTGCCTGGAATAGAGGCCAGGGAGATAAAAAACTGTTTTTT.